This T cell receptor beta chain was identified during a study of T-cell reconstitution after alpha-beta-depleted transplantation in children. This clonotype was counted only a few times. Antigen unknown. Germline-derived CDR1 and CDR2 are DFQATT and SNEGSKA (reference sequence). V was clipped by 0 bases and J by 0 bases, with 12 bases between them. The CDR3 loop spans 16 amino acids. It was with unique molecular identifiers that the TCRbeta library was prepared. MiXCR was run by TCRdb on the PCR reads, yielding one entry per CDR3 protein. Among hundreds of thousands of distinct CDR3 sequences listed, 10% to 15% were seen once. Study-level findings and limits: Alpha-beta T cells about two months after transplant reportedly derived from several hundred expanded graft clones.

This chain connects TRBV20-1 to TRBJ1-3; unclear D gene. This TCR came from a male patient between 5 and 17 years old who had a stem cell transplant for acute myeloid leukemia, so the T cells may come from the graft donor. Sequencing was performed on PBMCs, mostly from graft donor cells, taken 360 days after TCRalphabeta/CD19-depleted stem cell transplant. CDR3 sequence (DNA): TGCAGTGCTAGAGATGACCCCATTGACTCTGGAAACACCATATATTTT. Translation: CSARDDPIDSGNTIYF.